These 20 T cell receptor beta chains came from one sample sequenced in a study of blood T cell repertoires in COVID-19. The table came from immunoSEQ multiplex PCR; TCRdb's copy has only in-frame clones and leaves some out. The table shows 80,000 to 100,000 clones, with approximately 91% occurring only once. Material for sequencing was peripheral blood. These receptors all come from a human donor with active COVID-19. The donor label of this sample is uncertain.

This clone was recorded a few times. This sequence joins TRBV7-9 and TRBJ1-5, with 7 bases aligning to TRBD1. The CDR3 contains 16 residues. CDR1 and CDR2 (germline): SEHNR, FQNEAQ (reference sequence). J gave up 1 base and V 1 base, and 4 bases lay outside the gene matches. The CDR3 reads CASSLVTGKSNQPQHF. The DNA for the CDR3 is TGTGCCAGCAGCTTAGTGACAGGGAAGAGCAATCAGCCCCAGCATTTT.

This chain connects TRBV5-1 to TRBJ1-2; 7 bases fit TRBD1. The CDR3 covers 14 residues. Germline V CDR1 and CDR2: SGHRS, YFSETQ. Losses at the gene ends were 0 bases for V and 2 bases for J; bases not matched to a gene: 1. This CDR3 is CASSLVGGNYGYTF. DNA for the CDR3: TGCGCCAGCAGCTTGGTAGGGGGCAACTATGGCTACACCTTC.

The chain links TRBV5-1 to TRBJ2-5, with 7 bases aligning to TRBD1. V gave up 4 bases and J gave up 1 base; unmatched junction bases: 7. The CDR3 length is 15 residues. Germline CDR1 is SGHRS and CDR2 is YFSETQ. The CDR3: CASSLRTGRQETQYF. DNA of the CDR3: TGCGCCAGCAGCCTGAGGACAGGCCGCCAAGAGACCCAGTACTTC.

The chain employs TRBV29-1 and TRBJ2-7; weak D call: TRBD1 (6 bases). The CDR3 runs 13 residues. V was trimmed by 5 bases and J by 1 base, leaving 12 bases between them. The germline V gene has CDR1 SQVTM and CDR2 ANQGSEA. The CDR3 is CSVLDRFSYEQYF. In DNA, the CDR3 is TGCAGCGTTCTAGACAGGTTTTCCTACGAGCAGTACTTC.

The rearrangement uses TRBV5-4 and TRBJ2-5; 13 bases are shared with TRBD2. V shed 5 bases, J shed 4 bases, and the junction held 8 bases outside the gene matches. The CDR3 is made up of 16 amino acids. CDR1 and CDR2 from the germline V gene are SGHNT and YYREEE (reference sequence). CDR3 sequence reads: CASSSTSGGASETQYF. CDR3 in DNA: TGTGCCAGCAGTTCTACTAGCGGGGGGGCATCAGAGACCCAGTACTTC.

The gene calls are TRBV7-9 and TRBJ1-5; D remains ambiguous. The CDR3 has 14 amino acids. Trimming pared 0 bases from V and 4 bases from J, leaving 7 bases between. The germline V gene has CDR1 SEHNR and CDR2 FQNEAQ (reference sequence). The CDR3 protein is CASSLAGGNQPQHF. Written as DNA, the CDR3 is TGTGCCAGCAGCTTAGCGGGAGGGAATCAGCCCCAGCATTTT.

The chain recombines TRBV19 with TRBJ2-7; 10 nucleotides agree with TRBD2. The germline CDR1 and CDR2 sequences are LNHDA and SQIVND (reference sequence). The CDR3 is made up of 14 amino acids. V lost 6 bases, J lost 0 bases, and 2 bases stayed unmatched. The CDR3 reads CASSLAGVSYEQYF. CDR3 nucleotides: TGTGCCAGTAGCCTAGCGGGGGTCTCCTACGAGCAGTACTTC.

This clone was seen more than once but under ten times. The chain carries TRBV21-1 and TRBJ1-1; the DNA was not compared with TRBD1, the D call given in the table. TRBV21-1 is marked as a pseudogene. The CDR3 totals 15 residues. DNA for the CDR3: TGTGCCAGCAGCAATGGACATTCTGGGAACACTGAAGCTTTCTTT. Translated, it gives CASSNGHSGNTEAFF.

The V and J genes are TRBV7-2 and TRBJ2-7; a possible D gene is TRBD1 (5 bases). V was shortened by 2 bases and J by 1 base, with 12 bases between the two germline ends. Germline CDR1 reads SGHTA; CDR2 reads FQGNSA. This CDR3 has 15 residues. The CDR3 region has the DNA TGTGCCAGCAGCTTATTTGGGCAGGGATCCTACGAGCAGTACTTC. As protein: CASSLFGQGSYEQYF.

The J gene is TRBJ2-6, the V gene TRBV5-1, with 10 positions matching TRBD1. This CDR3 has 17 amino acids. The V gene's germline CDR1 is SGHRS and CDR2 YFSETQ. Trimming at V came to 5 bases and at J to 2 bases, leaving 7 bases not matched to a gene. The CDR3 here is CASRETGGAAGANVLTF. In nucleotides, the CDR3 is TGCGCCAGCAGAGAGACAGGGGGCGCAGCTGGGGCCAACGTCCTGACTTTC.

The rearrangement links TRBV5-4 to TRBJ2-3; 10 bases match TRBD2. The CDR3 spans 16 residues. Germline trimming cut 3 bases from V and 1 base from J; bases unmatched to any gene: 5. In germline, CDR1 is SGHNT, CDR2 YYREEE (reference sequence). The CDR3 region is CASSSIAGGRTDTQYF. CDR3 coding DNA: TGTGCCAGCAGCTCCATAGCGGGGGGCCGCACAGATACGCAGTATTTT.

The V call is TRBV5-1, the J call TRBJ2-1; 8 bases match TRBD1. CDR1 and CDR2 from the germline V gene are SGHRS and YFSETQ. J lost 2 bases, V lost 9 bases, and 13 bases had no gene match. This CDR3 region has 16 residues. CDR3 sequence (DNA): TGCGCCACCACAAAGGCGGCAGGGGGCACCTACAATGAGCAGTTCTTC. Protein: CATTKAAGGTYNEQFF.

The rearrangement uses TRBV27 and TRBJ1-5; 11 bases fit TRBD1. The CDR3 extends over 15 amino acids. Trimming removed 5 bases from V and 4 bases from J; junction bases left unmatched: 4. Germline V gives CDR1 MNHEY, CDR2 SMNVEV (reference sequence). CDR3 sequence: CASSAGTGGNQPQHF. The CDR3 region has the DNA TGTGCCAGCAGTGCCGGGACAGGGGGTAATCAGCCCCAGCATTTT.

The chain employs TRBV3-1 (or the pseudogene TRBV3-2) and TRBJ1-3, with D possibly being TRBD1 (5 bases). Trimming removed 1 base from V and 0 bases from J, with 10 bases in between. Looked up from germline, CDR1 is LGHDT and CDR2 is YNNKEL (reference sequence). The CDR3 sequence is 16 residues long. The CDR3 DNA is TGTGCCAGCAGCCAAGGACAGAGGAACTCTGGAAACACCATATATTTT. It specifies CASSQGQRNSGNTIYF.

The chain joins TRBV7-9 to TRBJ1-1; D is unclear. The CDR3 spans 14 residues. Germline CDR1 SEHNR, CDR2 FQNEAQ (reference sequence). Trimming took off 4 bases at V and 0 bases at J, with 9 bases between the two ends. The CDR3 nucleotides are TGTGCCAGCAGCTACGGACTGTTGAACACTGAAGCTTTCTTT. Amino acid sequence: CASSYGLLNTEAFF.

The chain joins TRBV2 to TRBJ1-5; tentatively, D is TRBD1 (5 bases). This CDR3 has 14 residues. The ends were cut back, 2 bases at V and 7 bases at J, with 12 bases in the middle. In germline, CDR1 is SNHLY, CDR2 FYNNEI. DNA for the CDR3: TGTGCCAGCAGTGAAAGGCAGGGTCGCCAGCCCCAGCATTTT. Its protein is CASSERQGRQPQHF.

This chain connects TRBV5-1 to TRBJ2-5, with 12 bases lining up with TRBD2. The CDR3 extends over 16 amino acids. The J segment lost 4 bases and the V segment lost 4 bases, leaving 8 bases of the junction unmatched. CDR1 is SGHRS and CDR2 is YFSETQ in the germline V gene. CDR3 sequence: CASSPSSGGVRETQYF. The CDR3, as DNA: TGCGCCAGCAGCCCCTCTAGCGGGGGGGTCAGAGAGACCCAGTACTTC.

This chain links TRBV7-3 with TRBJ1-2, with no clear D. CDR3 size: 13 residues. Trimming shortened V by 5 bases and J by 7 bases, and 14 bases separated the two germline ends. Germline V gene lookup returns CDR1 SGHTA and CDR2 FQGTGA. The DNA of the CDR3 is TGTGCCAGCAGCCAATCGGGGATTGGTGGCTACACCTTC. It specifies CASSQSGIGGYTF.

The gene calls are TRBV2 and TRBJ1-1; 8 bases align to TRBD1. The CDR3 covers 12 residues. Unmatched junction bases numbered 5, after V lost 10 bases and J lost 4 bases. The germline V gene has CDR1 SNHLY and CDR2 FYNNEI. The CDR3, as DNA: TGTGCCATCGGACAGGGTTCCACTGAAGCTTTCTTT. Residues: CAIGQGSTEAFF.

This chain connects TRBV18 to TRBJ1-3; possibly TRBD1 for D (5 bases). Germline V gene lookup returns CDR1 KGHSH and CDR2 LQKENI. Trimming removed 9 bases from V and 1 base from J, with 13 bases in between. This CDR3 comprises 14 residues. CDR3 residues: CARNSTGSGNTIYF. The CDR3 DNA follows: TGTGCCAGGAATTCAACAGGTTCTGGAAACACCATATATTTT.